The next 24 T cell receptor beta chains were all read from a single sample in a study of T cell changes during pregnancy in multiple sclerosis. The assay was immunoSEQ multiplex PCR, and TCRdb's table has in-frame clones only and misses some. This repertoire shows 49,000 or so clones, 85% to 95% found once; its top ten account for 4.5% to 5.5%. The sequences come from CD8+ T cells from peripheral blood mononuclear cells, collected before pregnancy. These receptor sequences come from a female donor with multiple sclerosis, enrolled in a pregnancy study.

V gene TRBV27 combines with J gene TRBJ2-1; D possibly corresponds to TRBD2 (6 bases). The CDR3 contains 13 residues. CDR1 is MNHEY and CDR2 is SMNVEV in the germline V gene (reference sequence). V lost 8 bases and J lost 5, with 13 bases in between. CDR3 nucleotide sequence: TGTGCCAGCGGGAACGGGGGTAACAATGAGCAGTTCTTC. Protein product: CASGNGGNNEQFF.

The CDR3 loop is CASWGASGNTIYF. CDR3 in DNA: TGTGCCAGCTGGGGAGCCTCTGGAAACACCATATATTTT. The rearrangement uses TRBV2 and TRBJ1-3; D gene ambiguous. Trimming shortened V by 8 bases and J by 0 bases, and 8 bases separated the two germline ends. Germline-derived CDR1 and CDR2 are SNHLY and FYNNEI. This CDR3 is built from 13 residues.

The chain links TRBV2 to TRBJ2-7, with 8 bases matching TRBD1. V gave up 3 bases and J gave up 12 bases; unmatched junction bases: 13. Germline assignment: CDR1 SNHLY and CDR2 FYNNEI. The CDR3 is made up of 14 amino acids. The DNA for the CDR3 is TGTGCCAGCAGTGACGGGACAGGAGGTCTATTGGGGTACTTC. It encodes CASSDGTGGLLGYF.

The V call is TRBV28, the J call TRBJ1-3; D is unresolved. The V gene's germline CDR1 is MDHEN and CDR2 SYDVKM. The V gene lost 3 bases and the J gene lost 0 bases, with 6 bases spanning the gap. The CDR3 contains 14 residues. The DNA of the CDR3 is TGTGCCAGCAGTTTCGGGGACTCTGGAAACACCATATATTTT. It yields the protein CASSFGDSGNTIYF. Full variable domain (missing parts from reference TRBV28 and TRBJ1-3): DVKVTQSSRYLVKRTGEKVFLECVQDMDHENMFWYRQDPGLGLRLIYFSYDVKMKEKGDIPEGYSVSREKKERFSLILESASTNQTSMYLCASSFGDSGNTIYFGEGSWLTVV.

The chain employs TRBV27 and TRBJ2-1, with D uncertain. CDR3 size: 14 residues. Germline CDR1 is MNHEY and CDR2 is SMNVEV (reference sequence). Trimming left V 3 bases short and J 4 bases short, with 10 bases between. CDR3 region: CASSLFNSYNEQFF. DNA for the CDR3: TGTGCCAGCAGTTTGTTTAACTCATACAATGAGCAGTTCTTC.

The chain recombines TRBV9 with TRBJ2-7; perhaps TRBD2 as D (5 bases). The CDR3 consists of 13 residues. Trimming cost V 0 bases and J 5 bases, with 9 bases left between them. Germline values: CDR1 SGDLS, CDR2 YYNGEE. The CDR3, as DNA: TGTGCCAGCAGCGTAGCTCCGGGGAACGAGCAGTACTTC. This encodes CASSVAPGNEQYF.

The CDR3 nucleotides are TGTGCCAGCAGGGACAGTATGAACACTGAAGCTTTCTTT. Translating gives CASRDSMNTEAFF. This rearrangement joins TRBV2 to TRBJ1-1; D is possibly TRBD1 (6 bases). V lost 6 bases, J lost 0 bases, and 8 bases lay in between. This CDR3 spans 13 amino acids. From germline, CDR1 is SNHLY and CDR2 FYNNEI.

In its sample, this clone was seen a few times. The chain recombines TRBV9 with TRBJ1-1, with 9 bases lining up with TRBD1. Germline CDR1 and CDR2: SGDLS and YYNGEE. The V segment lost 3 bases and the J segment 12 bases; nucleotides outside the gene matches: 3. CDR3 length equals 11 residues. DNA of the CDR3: TGTGCCAGCAGCGAACAGGGGGCTTCTTTCTTT. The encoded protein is CASSEQGASFF.

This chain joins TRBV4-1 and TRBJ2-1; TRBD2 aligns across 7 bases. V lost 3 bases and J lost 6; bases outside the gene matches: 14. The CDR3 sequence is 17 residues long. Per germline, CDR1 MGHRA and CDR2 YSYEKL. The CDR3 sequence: CASSHPTGTKWSNEQFF. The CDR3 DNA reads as TGCGCCAGCAGCCACCCCACCGGGACTAAGTGGAGCAATGAGCAGTTCTTC.

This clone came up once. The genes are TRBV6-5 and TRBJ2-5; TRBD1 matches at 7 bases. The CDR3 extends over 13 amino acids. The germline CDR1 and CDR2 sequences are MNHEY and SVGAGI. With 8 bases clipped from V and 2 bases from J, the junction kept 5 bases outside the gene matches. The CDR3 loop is CASQGTVQETQYF. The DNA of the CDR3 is TGTGCCAGCCAAGGGACAGTACAAGAGACCCAGTACTTC.

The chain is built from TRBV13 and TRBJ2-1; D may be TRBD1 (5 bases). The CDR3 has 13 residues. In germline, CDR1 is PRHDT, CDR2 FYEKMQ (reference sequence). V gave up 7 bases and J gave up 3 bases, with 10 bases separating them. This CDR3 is CASKGVRYNEQFF. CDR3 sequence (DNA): TGTGCCAGCAAAGGGGTCCGCTACAATGAGCAGTTCTTC.

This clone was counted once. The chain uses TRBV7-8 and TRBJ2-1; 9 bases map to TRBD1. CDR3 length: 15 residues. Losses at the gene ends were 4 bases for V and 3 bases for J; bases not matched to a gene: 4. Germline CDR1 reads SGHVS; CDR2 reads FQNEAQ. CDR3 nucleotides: TGTGCCAGCAGCTCGGGACAGGGACTCTACAATGAGCAGTTCTTC. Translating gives CASSSGQGLYNEQFF.

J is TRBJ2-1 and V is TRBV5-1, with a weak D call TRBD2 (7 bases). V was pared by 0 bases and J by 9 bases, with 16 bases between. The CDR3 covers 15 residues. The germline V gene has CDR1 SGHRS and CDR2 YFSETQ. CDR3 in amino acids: CASSLGGRGGGEQFF. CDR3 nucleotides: TGCGCCAGCAGCTTGGGGGGAAGGGGGGGCGGTGAGCAGTTCTTC.

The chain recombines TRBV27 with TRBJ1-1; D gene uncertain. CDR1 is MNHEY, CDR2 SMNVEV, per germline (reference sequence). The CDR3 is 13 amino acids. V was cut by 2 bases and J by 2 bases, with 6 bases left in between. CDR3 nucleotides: TGTGCCAGCAGTTTACTAGAAAACACTGAAGCTTTCTTT. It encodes CASSLLENTEAFF.

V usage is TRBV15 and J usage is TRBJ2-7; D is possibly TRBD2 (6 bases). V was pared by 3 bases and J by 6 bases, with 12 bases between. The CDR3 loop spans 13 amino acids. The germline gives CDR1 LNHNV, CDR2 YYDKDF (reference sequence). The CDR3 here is CATSSGGSGEQYF. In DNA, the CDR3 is TGTGCCACCAGCAGTGGGGGGTCTGGCGAGCAGTACTTC.

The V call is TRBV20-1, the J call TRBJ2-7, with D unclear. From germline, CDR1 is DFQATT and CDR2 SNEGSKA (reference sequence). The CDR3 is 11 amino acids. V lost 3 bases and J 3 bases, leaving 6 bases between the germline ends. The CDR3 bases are TGCAGTGCTAGGGGCAGCTACGAGCAGTACTTC. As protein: CSARGSYEQYF.

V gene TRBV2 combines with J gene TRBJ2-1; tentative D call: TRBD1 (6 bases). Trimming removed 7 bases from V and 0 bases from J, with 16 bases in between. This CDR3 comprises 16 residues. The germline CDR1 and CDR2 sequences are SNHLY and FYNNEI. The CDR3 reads CASKAIRGPSYNEQFF. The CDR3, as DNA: TGTGCCAGCAAGGCTATCAGGGGCCCCTCCTACAATGAGCAGTTCTTC.

CDR3 sequence: CASRQSYGYTF. The CDR3 nucleotides are TGTGCCAGTAGACAGTCCTATGGCTACACCTTC. The chain recombines TRBV19 with TRBJ1-2, with unresolved D. The CDR3 consists of 11 residues. The germline V gene encodes CDR1 LNHDA and CDR2 SQIVND (reference sequence). The ends were cut back, 6 bases at V and 4 bases at J, with 6 bases in the middle.

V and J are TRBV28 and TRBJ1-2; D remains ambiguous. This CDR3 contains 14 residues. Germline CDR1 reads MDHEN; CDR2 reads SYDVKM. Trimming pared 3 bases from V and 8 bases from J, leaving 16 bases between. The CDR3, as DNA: TGTGCCAGCAGTTTCAAGGCTCCCCTCGGGGGCTACACCTTC. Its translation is CASSFKAPLGGYTF.

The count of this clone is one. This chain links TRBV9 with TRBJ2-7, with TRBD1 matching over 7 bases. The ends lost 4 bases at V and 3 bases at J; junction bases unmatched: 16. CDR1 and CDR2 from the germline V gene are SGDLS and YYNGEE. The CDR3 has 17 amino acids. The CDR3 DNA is TGTGCCAGCAGCCGAGGTCAGCTGGTCCGACAGGGCTACGAGCAGTACTTC. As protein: CASSRGQLVRQGYEQYF.

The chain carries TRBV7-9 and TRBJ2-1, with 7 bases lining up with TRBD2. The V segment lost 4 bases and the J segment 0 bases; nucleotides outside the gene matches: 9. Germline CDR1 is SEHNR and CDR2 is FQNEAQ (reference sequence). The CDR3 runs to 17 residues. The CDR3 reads CASSSRLAQSSYNEQFF. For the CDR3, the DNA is TGTGCCAGCAGCTCGCGACTAGCTCAGAGCTCCTACAATGAGCAGTTCTTC.

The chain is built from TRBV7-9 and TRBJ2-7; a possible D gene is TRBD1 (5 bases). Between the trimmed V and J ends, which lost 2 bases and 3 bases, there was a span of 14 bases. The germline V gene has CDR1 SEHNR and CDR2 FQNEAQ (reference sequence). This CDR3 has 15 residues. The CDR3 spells CASSLSGGRDYEQYF. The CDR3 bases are TGTGCCAGCAGCTTATCGGGCGGCAGGGACTACGAGCAGTACTTC.

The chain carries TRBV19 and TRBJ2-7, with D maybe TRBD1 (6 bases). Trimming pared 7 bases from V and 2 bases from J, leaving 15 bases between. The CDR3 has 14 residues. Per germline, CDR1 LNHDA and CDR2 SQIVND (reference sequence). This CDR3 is CASTSRDKPYEQYF. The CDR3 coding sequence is TGTGCCAGTACCTCCCGGGACAAGCCCTACGAGCAGTACTTC.

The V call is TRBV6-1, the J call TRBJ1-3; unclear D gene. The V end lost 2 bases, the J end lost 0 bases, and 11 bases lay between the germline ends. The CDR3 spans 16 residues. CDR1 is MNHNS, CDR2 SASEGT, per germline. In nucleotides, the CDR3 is TGTGCCAGCAGTGAATATATAACAGCCTCTGGAAACACCATATATTTT. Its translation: CASSEYITASGNTIYF.